This paragraph reports one TCR beta chain. Assay used: immunoSEQ multiplex PCR; TCRdb lists only in-frame clones, some missing. Of tens of thousands of clones detected, about 94% appear once; the ten largest clones hold less than 0.15%. These data are taken from a study of T cell changes during pregnancy in multiple sclerosis. This sample comprised CD4+ T cells from peripheral blood mononuclear cells, obtained after pregnancy. This receptor was obtained from a female donor with multiple sclerosis, enrolled in a pregnancy study.

CDR3 sequence (DNA): TGCGCCAGCAGCCTGCGACAGGGATCGGGCACCGGGGAGCTGTTTTTT. Translating it yields CASSLRQGSGTGELFF. The rearrangement joins TRBV5-1 to TRBJ2-2; 7 nucleotides match TRBD1. Trimming cost V 4 bases and J 4 bases; bases outside gene matches: 10. Per germline, CDR1 SGHRS and CDR2 YFSETQ. The CDR3 loop spans 16 amino acids.